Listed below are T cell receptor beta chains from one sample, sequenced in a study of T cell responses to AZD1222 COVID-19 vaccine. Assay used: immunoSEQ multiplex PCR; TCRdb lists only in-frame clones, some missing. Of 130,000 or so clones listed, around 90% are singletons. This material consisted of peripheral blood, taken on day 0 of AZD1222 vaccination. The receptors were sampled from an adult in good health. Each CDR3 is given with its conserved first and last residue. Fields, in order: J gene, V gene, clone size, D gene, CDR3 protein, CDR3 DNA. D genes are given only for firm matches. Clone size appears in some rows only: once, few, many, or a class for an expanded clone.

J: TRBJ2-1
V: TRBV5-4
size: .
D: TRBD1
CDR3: CASSFGKPGQGPPSYNEQFF
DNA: TGTGCCAGCAGCTTTGGTAAACCGGGACAGGGCCCGCCTTCCTACAATGAGCAGTTCTTC

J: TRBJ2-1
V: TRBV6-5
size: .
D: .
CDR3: CASSYSFQGGQFF
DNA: TGTGCCAGCAGTTACTCGTTCCAGGGTGGGCAGTTCTTC

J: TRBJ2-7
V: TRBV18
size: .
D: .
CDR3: CASSPGAAAYYEQYF
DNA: TGTGCCAGCTCACCAGGGGCCGCAGCTTACTACGAGCAGTACTTC

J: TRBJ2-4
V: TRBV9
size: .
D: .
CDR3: CASSLGPQKDIQYF
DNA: TGTGCCAGCAGTTTAGGGCCGCAGAAGGACATTCAGTACTTC

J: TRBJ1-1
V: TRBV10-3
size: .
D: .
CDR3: CAISESGGTEAFF
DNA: TGTGCCATCAGTGAGTCCGGGGGGACTGAAGCTTTCTTT

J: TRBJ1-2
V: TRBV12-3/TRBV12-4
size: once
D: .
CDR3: CASSLYGTADYTF
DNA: TGTGCCAGCAGTTTATACGGGACGGCGGACTACACCTTC

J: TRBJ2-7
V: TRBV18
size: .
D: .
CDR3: CASSPQGGRATYEQYF
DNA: TGTGCCAGCTCACCACAAGGGGGAAGAGCAACCTACGAGCAGTACTTC

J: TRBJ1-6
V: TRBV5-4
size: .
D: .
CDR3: CASSLGPVGGPSSYNSPLHF
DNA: TGTGCCAGCAGCTTGGGTCCCGTCGGGGGCCCGAGCTCCTATAATTCACCCCTCCACTTT

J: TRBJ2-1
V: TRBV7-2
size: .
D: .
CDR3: CASSLIGVRSEQFF
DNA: TGTGCCAGCAGCTTAATTGGAGTGAGGAGTGAGCAGTTCTTC

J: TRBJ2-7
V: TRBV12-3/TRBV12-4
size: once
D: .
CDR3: CASSLGTNYEQYF
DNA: TGTGCCAGCAGTTTAGGTACTAATTACGAGCAGTACTTC

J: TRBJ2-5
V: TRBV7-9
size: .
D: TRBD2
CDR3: CASLAGDWETQYF
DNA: TGTGCCAGCCTCGCGGGAGATTGGGAGACCCAGTACTTC

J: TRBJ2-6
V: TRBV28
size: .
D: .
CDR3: CASSSTPPSGANVLTF
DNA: TGTGCCAGCAGTTCCACCCCTCCCTCTGGGGCCAACGTCCTGACTTTC

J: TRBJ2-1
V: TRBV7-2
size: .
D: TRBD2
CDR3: CASSLILAGDLTNEQFF
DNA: TGTGCCAGCAGCCTGATACTAGCGGGAGATTTGACGAATGAGCAGTTCTTC

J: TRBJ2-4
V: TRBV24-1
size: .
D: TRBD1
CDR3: CATSDATGGVQSPLAKNIQYF
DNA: TGTGCCACCAGTGATGCGACAGGGGGCGTACAAAGCCCACTAGCCAAAAACATTCAGTACTTC

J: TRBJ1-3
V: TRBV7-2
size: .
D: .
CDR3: CASSLSLRRGGNTIYF
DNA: TGTGCCAGCAGCTTATCCCTGAGAAGGGGGGGAAACACCATATATTTT